This entry lists 14 T cell receptor beta chains sequenced from one sample in a study of control samples from healthy donors and cancer patients. Repertoires were generated with immunoSEQ multiplex PCR, while TCRdb's copy carries only in-frame clones and drops some. Altogether 100,000 to 150,000 clones are present, 70% to 90% being singletons, with the ten largest covering roughly 3.1%. The material sequenced was blood. The receptors here all came from a man in his fifties in good health.

The chain links TRBV6-5 to TRBJ2-1; D is unresolved. Germline CDR1 and CDR2: MNHEY and SVGAGI. This CDR3 comprises 15 residues. V was pared by 7 bases and J by 5 bases, with 18 bases between. The CDR3 sequence is CASTNGDLTHNEQFF. Here the CDR3 DNA reads TGTGCCAGCACCAATGGCGACTTAACCCACAATGAGCAGTTCTTC.

Details on this clone: A junction boundary mismatches the germline segment, possibly from a read error. The genes are TRBV2 and TRBJ2-1, with D possibly TRBD1 on 6 matching bases. The CDR3 sequence is 13 residues long. Per the germline V gene, CDR1 is SNHLY and CDR2 is FYNNEI. CDR3 loop: CAGGEGIPHEQLF. CDR3 nucleotide sequence: TGTGCCGGGGGCGAGGGGATCCCCCATGAGCAGCTCTTC.

This chain uses TRBV3-1 (or the pseudogene TRBV3-2) with TRBJ2-1, with TRBD2 identical over 8 bases. The CDR3 sequence is 17 residues long. Germline V gene sequence: CDR1 LGHDT, CDR2 YNNKEL (reference sequence). V shed 4 bases and J 1 base; nucleotides not matched to a gene: 9. DNA of the CDR3: TGTGCCAGCAGCCTTCCCCCGGGAGGGGCGTCCTACAATGAGCAGTTCTTC. It is translated as CASSLPPGGASYNEQFF.

Concerning this clone: The sample has other DNA sequences that encode this CDR3 too. This sequence joins TRBV5-1 and TRBJ2-7, with D hard to call. This CDR3 has 12 residues. Trimming cost V 4 bases and J 7 bases, with 12 bases left between them. Germline V CDR1 and CDR2: SGHRS, YFSETQ. The CDR3 DNA is TGCGCCAGCAGCAAGGGTGTGGGGGAGCAGTACTTC. Its translation is CASSKGVGEQYF. The whole variable domain, filled in from reference TRBV5-1 and TRBJ2-7, reads KAGVTQTPRYLIKTRGQQVTLSCSPISGHRSVSWYQQTPGQGLQFLFEYFSETQRNKGNFPGRFSGRQFSNSRSEMNVSTLELGDSALYLCASSKGVGEQYFGPGTRLTVT.

The V call is TRBV27, the J call TRBJ2-1, with D possibly being TRBD1 or TRBD2 (5 bases each). Germline CDR1 is MNHEY and CDR2 is SMNVEV (reference sequence). The V end was cut by 2 bases, the J end by 9 bases, with 14 bases between. The CDR3 length is 14 residues. CDR3 protein: CASSLRLGVTEQFF. CDR3 nucleotide sequence: TGTGCCAGCAGTTTACGGTTGGGGGTTACTGAGCAGTTCTTC.

The chain combines TRBV28 with TRBJ2-3; D is perhaps TRBD2 (6 bases). Trimming left V 6 bases short and J 3 bases short, with 16 bases between. CDR3 length: 15 residues. CDR1 is MDHEN and CDR2 is SYDVKM in the germline V gene. The CDR3 region is CASRDYVSGTDTQYF. The CDR3 bases are TGTGCCAGCAGGGACTACGTGTCCGGGACAGATACGCAGTATTTT.

The DNA of the CDR3 is TGTGCCAGCAGCGTTAGCGGGGGGGCCCCCGGGGAGCTGTTTTTT. Its protein is CASSVSGGAPGELFF. The rearrangement links TRBV9 to TRBJ2-2; TRBD2 matches at 11 bases. The CDR3 loop spans 15 amino acids. CDR1 SGDLS and CDR2 YYNGEE come from the germline V gene. J lost 6 bases, V lost 2 bases, and 3 bases had no gene match.

V and J are TRBV15 and TRBJ1-6; D possibly corresponds to TRBD1 (6 bases). Trimming left V 1 base short and J 4 bases short, with 11 bases between. From germline, CDR1 is LNHNV and CDR2 YYDKDF (reference sequence). CDR3 size: 16 residues. The CDR3 loop reads CATSRGGGRYNSPLHF. CDR3 DNA sequence: TGTGCCACCAGCAGAGGAGGGGGACGGTATAATTCACCCCTCCACTTT. The full variable domain, its missing parts supplied by reference TRBV15 and TRBJ1-6, is DAMVIQNPRYQVTQFGKPVTLSCSQTLNHNVMYWYQQKSSQAPKLLFHYYDKDFNNEADTPDNFQSRRPNTSFCFLDIRSPGLGDTAMYLCATSRGGGRYNSPLHFGNGTRLTVT.

The chain carries TRBV24-1 and TRBJ2-5, with 8 bases matching TRBD1. J was trimmed by 5 bases and V by 3 bases; bases with no gene match: 10. There are 16 residues in the CDR3. Germline V lookup: CDR1 KGHDR, CDR2 SFDVKD. The CDR3 reads CATSDLGQGIRETQYF. Written as DNA, the CDR3 is TGTGCCACCAGTGATCTCGGACAGGGTATAAGGGAGACCCAGTACTTC.

In its sample, this clone was seen once. V gene TRBV10-3 combines with J gene TRBJ2-6, with 8 positions matching TRBD1. The length of the CDR3 is 16 residues. Germline CDR1 and CDR2: ENHRY and SYGVKD. The trim removed 10 bases at V and 0 bases at J, leaving 8 bases unmatched. The CDR3 DNA reads as TGTGCCACCCGGGACAGGTCGCTCTCTGGGGCCAACGTCCTGACTTTC. This encodes CATRDRSLSGANVLTF.

The chain joins TRBV5-1 to TRBJ2-5, with TRBD1 matching over 7 bases. The trim removed 4 bases at V and 1 base at J, leaving 7 bases unmatched. The CDR3 sequence is 15 residues long. Germline CDR1 is SGHRS and CDR2 is YFSETQ. The CDR3 nucleotides are TGCGCCAGCAGCCCCCAGGGGGAAACCCAAGAGACCCAGTACTTC. It translates to CASSPQGETQETQYF. The whole variable domain, remainder taken from reference TRBV5-1 and TRBJ2-5, is KAGVTQTPRYLIKTRGQQVTLSCSPISGHRSVSWYQQTPGQGLQFLFEYFSETQRNKGNFPGRFSGRQFSNSRSEMNVSTLELGDSALYLCASSPQGETQETQYFGPGTRLLVL.

The chain uses TRBV15 and TRBJ1-1; D unresolved. Germline CDR1 LNHNV, CDR2 YYDKDF (reference sequence). CDR3 length: 14 residues. V gave up 1 base and J gave up 3 bases, with 9 bases separating them. CDR3 in DNA: TGTGCCACCAGCAGAGGGGGTCTCGACACTGAAGCTTTCTTT. Its protein is CATSRGGLDTEAFF.

V is TRBV7-9 and J is TRBJ2-3; 8 bases are a match to TRBD2. The CDR3 is 15 residues long. V gave up 4 bases and J gave up 0 bases; unmatched junction bases: 3. Germline CDR1 reads SEHNR; CDR2 reads FQNEAQ (reference sequence). The CDR3 region is CASSSVAGSTDTQYF. For the CDR3, the DNA is TGTGCCAGCAGCTCGGTAGCGGGGAGCACAGATACGCAGTATTTT.

The chain links TRBV11-3 to TRBJ1-2; D call uncertain. The CDR3 has 14 residues. V was pared by 5 bases and J by 6 bases, with 16 bases between. Germline CDR1 SGHNT, CDR2 YENEEA. The CDR3 region has the DNA TGTGCCAGCAGCGGTCGCCTGACTAGGGATGGCTACACCTTC. This translates into CASSGRLTRDGYTF.